The 16 T cell receptor beta chains given below trace back to one sample, sequenced in a study of beta chain features in type 1 diabetes. Sequencing targeted expressed TCRB transcripts, as all isolated RNA had been reverse transcribed. Profiling relied on immunoSEQ multiplex PCR, and the TCRdb table lists in-frame clones only, not all of them. This sample has about 900,000 clones, with roughly 16% found just once. Sequencing was done on a sample of naive CD4+ T cells from blood. The source is a woman under 30 in good health.

This clone was detected a few times. J is TRBJ2-7 and V is TRBV5-1; 13 nucleotides match TRBD2. Germline CDR1 and CDR2: SGHRS and YFSETQ. The CDR3 has 16 residues. J gave up 7 bases and V 0 bases, and 7 bases lay outside the gene matches. The CDR3 coding sequence is TGCGCCAGCAGCTTGGGAGCGACTAGCGGGAGGTTGGAGCAGTACTTC. This sequence encodes CASSLGATSGRLEQYF.

The chain links TRBV2 to TRBJ2-1; tentatively, D is TRBD2 (6 bases). CDR3 length: 14 amino acids. Trimming removed 8 bases at V and 7 bases at J, with 18 bases between. Germline lookup yields CDR1 SNHLY and CDR2 FYNNEI. The CDR3 reads CASVPSVLGNEQFF. Here the CDR3 DNA reads TGTGCCAGCGTACCTAGCGTTTTGGGGAATGAGCAGTTCTTC.

The chain joins TRBV4-2 to TRBJ2-1, with D maybe TRBD2 (5 bases). The germline V gene has CDR1 LGHNA and CDR2 YNFKEQ. V was trimmed by 6 bases and J by 4 bases, leaving 19 bases between them. CDR3 size: 16 residues. The CDR3, as DNA: TGTGCCAGCAGTCCACAACCTAGCCGGACTTACAATGAGCAGTTCTTC. Residues: CASSPQPSRTYNEQFF.

This clone was detected a few times. The rearrangement links TRBV28 to TRBJ2-7, with 9 bases identical to TRBD1. The CDR3 has 15 amino acids. V shed 4 bases, J shed 3 bases, and the junction held 7 bases outside the gene matches. Germline-derived CDR1 and CDR2 are MDHEN and SYDVKM. CDR3 sequence: CASSSTGTGNYEQYF. CDR3 sequence (DNA): TGTGCCAGCAGTTCGACCGGGACAGGGAACTACGAGCAGTACTTC.

This clone was counted between two and nine times. The chain employs TRBV7-2 and TRBJ2-3, with a tentative D call TRBD2 (6 bases). Germline V gives CDR1 SGHTA, CDR2 FQGNSA. Trimming shortened V by 5 bases and J by 7 bases, and 16 bases separated the two germline ends. This CDR3 contains 14 residues. CDR3 nucleotide sequence: TGTGCCAGCAGCAAGGGGACTCCCCTTAATACGCAGTATTTT. Protein product: CASSKGTPLNTQYF. Complete variable domain (other parts from reference TRBV7-2 and TRBJ2-3): GAGVSQSPSNKVTEKGKDVELRCDPISGHTALYWYRQSLGQGLEFLIYFQGNSAPDKSGLPSDRFSAERTGGSVSTLTIQRTQQEDSAVYLCASSKGTPLNTQYFGPGTRLTVL.

The J gene is TRBJ2-3, the V gene TRBV5-8, with 7 bases that match TRBD1. This CDR3 has 14 residues. Per the germline V gene, CDR1 is SGHTS and CDR2 is YDEGEE. The trim removed 7 bases at V and 1 base at J, leaving 6 bases unmatched. The CDR3 coding sequence is TGTGCCAGCCACAGGGGACCAGGCACAGATACGCAGTATTTT. Encoded protein: CASHRGPGTDTQYF.

The gene calls are TRBV4-2 and TRBJ1-5, with D unresolved. The germline gives CDR1 LGHNA, CDR2 YNFKEQ. This CDR3 contains 16 residues. The ends were cut back, 0 bases at V and 4 bases at J, with 13 bases in the middle. The chain's CDR3 is CASSQDRVGGNQPQHF. DNA of the CDR3: TGTGCCAGCAGCCAAGATAGAGTAGGAGGGAATCAGCCCCAGCATTTT.

The CDR3 protein is CASSIGLAGAGEQYF. The CDR3 DNA reads as TGTGCCAGTAGTATCGGGCTAGCGGGAGCTGGAGAGCAGTACTTC. The chain joins TRBV19 to TRBJ2-7, with 10 bases fitting TRBD2. There are 15 residues in the CDR3. Germline CDR1 and CDR2: LNHDA and SQIVND (reference sequence). With V trimmed by 3 bases and J by 7 bases, 9 bases remained unmatched.

CDR3 residues: CASSLRAGGPGSYNEQFF. CDR3 sequence (DNA): TGCGCCAGCAGCCTCAGAGCGGGAGGGCCTGGCTCCTACAATGAGCAGTTCTTC. V gene TRBV4-3 combines with J gene TRBJ2-1; 10 nucleotides line up with TRBD2. Unmatched junction bases numbered 9, after V lost 4 bases and J lost 0 bases. CDR3 length: 18 residues. CDR1 is LGHNA and CDR2 is YSLEER in the germline V gene.

V usage is TRBV13 and J usage is TRBJ2-3, with 9 nucleotides matching TRBD1. This CDR3 has 18 residues. J gave up 4 bases and V 1 base, and 12 bases lay outside the gene matches. The V gene's germline CDR1 is PRHDT and CDR2 FYEKMQ (reference sequence). In DNA form, the CDR3 reads TGTGCCAGCAGCTTAGCCGCCAGGACAGGGGAACCCGCAGATACGCAGTATTTT. It is translated as CASSLAARTGEPADTQYF.

In nucleotides, the CDR3 is TGCGCCAGCAGCTTGAATCAGCTTGGGGGGGAGACCCAGTACTTC. It translates to CASSLNQLGGETQYF. This chain links TRBV5-1 with TRBJ2-5; maybe TRBD2 (6 bases). V was trimmed by 1 base and J by 5 bases, leaving 15 bases between them. This CDR3 region has 15 residues. The germline gives CDR1 SGHRS, CDR2 YFSETQ.

This clone was detected only a few times. The chain couples TRBV20-1 to TRBJ2-7, with D unclear. The DNA end favors TRBJ2-5, so the J call may be wrong. The CDR3 loop spans 10 amino acids. Germline CDR1 is DFQATT and CDR2 is SNEGSKA (reference sequence). The CDR3 nucleotides read TGCAGTGCTAGAAAAGAGACCCAGTACTTC. This sequence encodes CSARKETQYF.

V gene TRBV10-3 combines with J gene TRBJ2-3; TRBD1 agrees at 8 bases. CDR1 ENHRY and CDR2 SYGVKD come from the germline V gene. The CDR3 runs 16 residues. The trim removed 4 bases at V and 2 bases at J, leaving 8 bases unmatched. The CDR3 region has the DNA TGTGCCATCAGTGCGACAGCGGACAGGGACACAGATACGCAGTATTTT. Protein: CAISATADRDTDTQYF.

The rearrangement uses TRBV11-2 and TRBJ2-1; 7 bases align to TRBD2. Germline V gives CDR1 SGHAT, CDR2 FQNNGV. This CDR3 is 15 amino acids long. Trimming took 1 base from V and 12 from J; bases not matched to a gene: 12. The CDR3 DNA reads as TGTGCCAGCAGCTTAGTTTTGTACGGGGAGGGAGGGCAGTTCTTC. Protein sequence: CASSLVLYGEGGQFF.

The genes are TRBV9 and TRBJ2-5; possible D gene TRBD1, 5 bases. CDR3 length: 16 amino acids. V shed 4 bases and J shed 3 bases, with 19 bases lying between them. CDR1 is SGDLS and CDR2 is YYNGEE in the germline V gene. The CDR3 bases are TGTGCCAGCAGCCCCGACCCACAGGTTAGGAAAGAGACCCAGTACTTC. Residues: CASSPDPQVRKETQYF.

Regarding this clone: The sample contains more than one DNA sequence encoding this CDR3. This chain connects TRBV15 to TRBJ2-7; D may be TRBD2 (6 bases). Trimming removed 3 bases at V and 0 bases at J, with 9 bases between. The CDR3 is 14 amino acids. Germline V gene data show CDR1 as LNHNV and CDR2 as YYDKDF (reference sequence). CDR3 nucleotides: TGTGCCACCAGCAGGGAGGGGAGCTCCTACGAGCAGTACTTC. Residues: CATSREGSSYEQYF.